This T cell receptor (beta chain) was sequenced for a study of persistence of HIV-infected CD4 T cells. Study-level points and caveats: TCR oligoclonality correlated with proviral oligoclonality in the same sorted populations. Compared with CD3/CD28-stimulated cells, CMV- and Gag-responding cells showed lower TCRbeta richness.

Cells were stimulated with CMV-infected fibroblast lysates at roughly 10 ug/mL. CD40L-negative CD69-negative CD45RO-high memory CD4+ T cells were sorted as populations depleted of antigen-responding cells. Donors had undetectable plasma HIV-1 RNA, under 50 copies/mL, for 4+ years. Inclusion required CMV-positive serology and CD4+ counts above 400 cells/uL. The immunoSEQ assay was version 4, run in survey mode. TCRdb keeps only in-frame clones here, not all; method: immunoSEQ multiplex PCR. The repertoire has about 48,000 clones, about 80% of them found once; the top ten carry approximately 3%. Germline CDR1 SGHTA, CDR2 FQGNSA. This CDR3 region has 14 residues. Between the trimmed V and J ends, which lost 5 bases and 2 bases, there was a span of 12 bases. To note about this clone: Its antigen is not known.

This clonotype was sampled from an adult man with HIV who was CMV-seropositive. The sequenced sample was CD4+ T cells sorted from PBMCs after approximately 20-hour stimulation, obtained from a patient who received antiretroviral therapy. V and J are TRBV7-2 and TRBJ1-1, with D possibly being TRBD1 (5 bases). This CDR3 is CASSAQGANTEAFF. The DNA of the CDR3 is TGTGCCAGCAGCGCCCAAGGGGCTAACACTGAAGCTTTCTTT.